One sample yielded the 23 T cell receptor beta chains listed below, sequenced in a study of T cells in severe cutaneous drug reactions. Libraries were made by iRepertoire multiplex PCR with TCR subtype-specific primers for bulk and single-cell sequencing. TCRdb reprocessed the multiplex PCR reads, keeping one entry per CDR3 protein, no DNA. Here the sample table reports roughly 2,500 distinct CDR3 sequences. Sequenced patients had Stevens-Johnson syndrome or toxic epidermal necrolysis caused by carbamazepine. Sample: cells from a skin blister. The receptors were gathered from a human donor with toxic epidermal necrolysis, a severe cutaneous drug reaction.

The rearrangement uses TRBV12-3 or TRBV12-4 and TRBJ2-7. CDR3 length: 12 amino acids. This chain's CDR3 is CASSLVLYEQYF.

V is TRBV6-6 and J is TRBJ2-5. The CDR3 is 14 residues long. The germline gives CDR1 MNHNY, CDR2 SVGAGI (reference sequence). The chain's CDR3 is CASKPTLTQETQYF.

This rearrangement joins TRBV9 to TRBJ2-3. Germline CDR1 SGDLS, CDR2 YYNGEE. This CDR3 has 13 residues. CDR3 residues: CASSVGVTDTQYF.

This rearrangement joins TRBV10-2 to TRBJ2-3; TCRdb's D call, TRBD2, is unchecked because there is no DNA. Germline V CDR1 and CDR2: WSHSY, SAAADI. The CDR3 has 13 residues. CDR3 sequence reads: CASSRDSAYTQYF.

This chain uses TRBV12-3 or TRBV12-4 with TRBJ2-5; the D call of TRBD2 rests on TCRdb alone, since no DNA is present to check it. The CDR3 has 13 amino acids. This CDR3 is CASSPMGRETQYF.

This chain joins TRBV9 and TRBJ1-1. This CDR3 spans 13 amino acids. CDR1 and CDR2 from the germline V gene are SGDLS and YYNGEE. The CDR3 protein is CASSPSVNTEAFF.

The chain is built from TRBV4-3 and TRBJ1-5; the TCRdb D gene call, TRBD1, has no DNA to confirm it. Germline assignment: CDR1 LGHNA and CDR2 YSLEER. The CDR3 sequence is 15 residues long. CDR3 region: CASSQAWGSNQPQHF.

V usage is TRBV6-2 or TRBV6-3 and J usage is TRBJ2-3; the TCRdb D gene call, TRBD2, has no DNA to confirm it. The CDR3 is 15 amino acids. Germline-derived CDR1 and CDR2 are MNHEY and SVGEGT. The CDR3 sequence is CASSYSQRDTDTQYF.

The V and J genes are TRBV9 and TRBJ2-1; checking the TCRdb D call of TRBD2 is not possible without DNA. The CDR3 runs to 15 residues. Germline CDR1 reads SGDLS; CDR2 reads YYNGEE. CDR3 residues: CASSVGGHSYNEQFF.

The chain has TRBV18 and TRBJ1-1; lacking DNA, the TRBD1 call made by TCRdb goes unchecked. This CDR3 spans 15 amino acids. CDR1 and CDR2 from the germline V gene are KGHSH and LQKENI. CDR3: CASSPRDRVDTEAFF.

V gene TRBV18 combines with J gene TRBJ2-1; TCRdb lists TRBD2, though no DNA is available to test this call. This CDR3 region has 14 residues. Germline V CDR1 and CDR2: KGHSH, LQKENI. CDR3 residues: CASSPIAGVNEQFF.

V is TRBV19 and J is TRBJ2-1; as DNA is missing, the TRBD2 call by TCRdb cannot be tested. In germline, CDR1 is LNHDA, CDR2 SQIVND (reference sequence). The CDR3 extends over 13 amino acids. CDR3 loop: CASSRLPGYEQFF. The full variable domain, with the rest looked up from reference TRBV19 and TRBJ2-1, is DGGITQSPKYLFRKEGQNVTLSCEQNLNHDAMYWYRQDPGQGLRLIYYSQIVNDFQKGDIAEGYSVSREKKESFPLTVTSAQKNPTAFYLCASSRLPGYEQFFGPGTRLTVL.

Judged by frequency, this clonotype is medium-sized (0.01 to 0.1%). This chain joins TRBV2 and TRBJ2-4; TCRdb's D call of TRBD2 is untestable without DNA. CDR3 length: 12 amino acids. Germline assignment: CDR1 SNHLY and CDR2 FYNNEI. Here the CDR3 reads CASGGRGNIQYF.

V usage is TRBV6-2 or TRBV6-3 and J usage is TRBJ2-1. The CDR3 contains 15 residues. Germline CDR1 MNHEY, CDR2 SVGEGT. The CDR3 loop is CASSYPQRNYNEQFF.

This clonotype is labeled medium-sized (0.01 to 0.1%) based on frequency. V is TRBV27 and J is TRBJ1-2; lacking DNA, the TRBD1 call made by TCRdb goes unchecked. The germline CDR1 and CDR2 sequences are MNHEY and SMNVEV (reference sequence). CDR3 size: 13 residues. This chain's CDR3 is CASSVQGRGGYTF.

Here the CDR3 reads CASQRLAGANEQFF. V and J are TRBV25-1 and TRBJ2-1; TCRdb's D call, TRBD2, is unchecked because there is no DNA. Germline V gives CDR1 MGHDK, CDR2 SYGVNS. This CDR3 has 14 residues.

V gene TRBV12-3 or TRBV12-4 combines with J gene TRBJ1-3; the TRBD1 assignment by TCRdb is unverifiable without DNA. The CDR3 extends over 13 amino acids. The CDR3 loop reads CASSLTGANTIYF.

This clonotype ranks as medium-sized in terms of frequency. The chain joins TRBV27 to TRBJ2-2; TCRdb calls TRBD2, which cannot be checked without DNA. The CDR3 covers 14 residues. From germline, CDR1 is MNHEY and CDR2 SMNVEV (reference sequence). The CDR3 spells CASSFLPGAGELFF.

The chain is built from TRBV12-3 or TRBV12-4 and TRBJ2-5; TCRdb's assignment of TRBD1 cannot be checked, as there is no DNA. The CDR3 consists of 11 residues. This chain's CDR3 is CASSISGQIDF.

CDR3 in amino acids: CASSGDREIAEAFF. The chain carries TRBV2 and TRBJ1-1; there is no DNA to check the TCRdb D call of TRBD1. The CDR3 runs to 14 residues. The germline CDR1 and CDR2 sequences are SNHLY and FYNNEI.

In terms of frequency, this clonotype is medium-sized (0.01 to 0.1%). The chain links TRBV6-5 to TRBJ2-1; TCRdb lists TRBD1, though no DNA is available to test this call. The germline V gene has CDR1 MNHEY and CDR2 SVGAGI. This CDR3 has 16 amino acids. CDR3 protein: CASSYSRRGRQETQFF.

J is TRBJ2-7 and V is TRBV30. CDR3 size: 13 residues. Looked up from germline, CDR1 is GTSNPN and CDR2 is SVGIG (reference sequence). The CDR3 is CAWGRLLSYEQYF.

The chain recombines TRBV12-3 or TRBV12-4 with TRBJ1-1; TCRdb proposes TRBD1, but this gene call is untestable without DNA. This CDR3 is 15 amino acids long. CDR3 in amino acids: CASSRGQGTNTEAFF.